This T cell receptor beta chain originates from a study of blood T cells in healthy people across ages. The second PCR ran roughly 6 to 11 cycles with a sample-barcoded 5' primer and J-beta primers. MiXCR was run by TCRdb on the 5' RACE reads, yielding one entry per CDR3 protein. In the table there are fewer than 1,000,000 distinct CDR3 sequences, 46% of which are singletons. Total RNA, at least 5 micrograms per sample, came from PBMCs. On this clonotype itself: A read error may account for a junction end that differs from germline.

The CDR3 spans 17 residues. CDR1 and CDR2 from the germline V gene are SGHTA and FQGNSA. The sequencing sample was made of blood. J is TRBJ1-6 and V is TRBV7-2; no firm D call. This TCR derives from a man at least 80 years old in good health. CDR3 DNA: TGTGCCAGCAGCTTATTAAGGAGAACCGCCTATAATCCACCCCTCCACTTT. Translating it yields CASSLLRRTAYNPPLHF.